The source of this TCR beta chain is a study of cytomegalovirus exposure and HLA in healthy donors (dated by TCRdb to the late 2010s). About the investigation overall: In an earlier analysis of under 600 of the donors, 250 to 300 Gb of sequence data and some 120 million unique TCR beta sequences from 150 million to 200 million T cells were reported. An early release that covered more than 550 HLA-typed donors contained about 290 gigabases of sequencing data and roughly 84 million unique TCR sequences. The genetic ancestry cluster associated with self-reported Caucasian donors included over 80% of the 398 genotyped donors. The aim of the study was to test whether cataloging public T cell receptors could identify signatures of past pathogen exposure. The study used immunosequencing to profile the T cell repertoires of 670 or so subjects and linked those repertoires to cytomegalovirus serostatus. In addition to the first cohort of 666 subjects, a separate validation cohort of 130 or so different subjects was used. The study combined high-throughput TCR immunosequencing, statistical association of individual TCRs with disease status, and machine learning to predict cytomegalovirus infection status. In a later analysis, previously published TCR beta repertoires from several hundred donors were re-analyzed and high-resolution HLA genotyping was added so that TCR occurrence patterns could be studied. The later analysis used no new phenotypic data to find candidate immune exposures, relying instead on TCR beta sequences and their occurrence across donors. In an earlier analysis of roughly 540 of the donors, high-throughput TCR beta sequencing was used to judge whether each TCR beta V gene segment behaved as functional or pseudogenic. Alongside the repertoire data, information on donor age, sex, ethnicity and CMV serostatus was compiled. A later genetic analysis used genome-wide SNP genotypes for about 60% of the roughly 700 donors, treating that subset as a discovery cohort. Every discovery cohort repertoire had been produced on one sequencing platform. HLA typing included class I and class II loci at four-digit resolution. Typing coverage differed by locus: A, B, C, DRB1 and DQB1 were typed in roughly 620-630 donors, DQA1 in about 550, DPA1 in 600 to 610, and DPB1 in 472. Roughly five DR-DQ haplotypes were treated as single units for association and clustering because of strong linkage in the cohort. Across 300 to 400 genotyped donors of the cohort, an average of 235,054 unique TCR beta nucleotide sequences per donor were sequenced, and around 19% of those sequences were non-productive.

Comments on this clone: Its cognate antigen has yet to be identified. No base qualities exist here, and no much larger clone lies one base off it.

Spanning cysteine to phenylalanine, the CDR3 consists of 16 amino acids. Just CDR3 DNA is preserved here, 48 bases in frame from base 1. The junction carries 16 bases between V and J, which are trimmed by 4 bases and 4 bases respectively. CDR1 MGHDK and CDR2 SYGVNS are derived from the germline V gene. The cohort consisted of more than 650 healthy bone marrow donors. At the time of sampling, all cohort members were nominally healthy, though unrecorded immune exposures were likely present. The donor was CMV seropositive and was included in the group of 270 or so seropositive cohort members. Every donor gave a peripheral blood sample, and the peripheral blood mononuclear cells from that sample were used for TCR beta sequencing. Genomic DNA extraction from the blood cell samples was performed with the Qiagen DNeasy Blood Extraction Kit. The research as a whole found: According to a later analysis, TCR association rates differed among HLA loci, with DRB1 alleles showing the most associated TCRs and HLA-C alleles showing the fewest. The 87-base-pair reads could not distinguish some IMGT-functional V segments, including TRBV6-2 and TRBV6-3, so those segments were excluded. A cluster of highly shared sequence variants was judged likely to represent a technical artifact of the sequencing pipeline. According to a later analysis, most CMV-associated TCR beta chains appeared to be HLA-restricted, and the HLA associations seemed to be driven largely by CMV exposure. Because counts were too low, about 18 rarely observed V segments, including chromosome 9 orphons, were excluded from the earlier analysis of several hundred of the donors. An earlier analysis of around 500 of the donors showed that most TCR beta V segments appeared in productive rearrangements either about 87% or about 30% of the time, which broadly matched IMGT annotations. In the study, 150 to 200 TCR beta chains were listed as associated with cytomegalovirus. The cohort was sequenced for TCR beta chains only, and without alpha or paired-chain data the features that could be detected were limited. In a later analysis, HLA-associated TCR beta chains were found to be more clonally expanded and to have lower generation probabilities than equally common non-associated chains. The authors suggested that the approach could potentially be generalized to other disease states and immunological phenotypes. A later analysis reported that several top co-occurrence clusters appeared linked to parvovirus B19, influenza, CMV and Epstein-Barr virus. In a later analysis, around 17,000 TCR beta sequences were associated with specific HLA alleles at a false discovery rate of 0.05. A further reported finding was that TCR beta sequences accurately predicted the HLA-A and HLA-B alleles for most subjects in the first cohort. Linkage disequilibrium might explain the correlated functional status among segregating V segments, but an unknown experimental factor could not be ruled out. Roughly uniform sequencing depth across donors was assumed in presence/absence analyses, although this assumption may not hold. Immune exposure information for the cohort was limited to CMV serostatus. HLA typing was unavailable for some donors at each locus, so association tests used only the typed subset. A later genetic analysis associated a missense DCLRE1C variant with V-gene and J-gene trimming of TCR beta chains, and an independent cohort replicated the association. Compared with the roughly 670-donor mean, donors in an Asian-associated ancestry cluster had fewer N-insertions in productive TCRs, according to a later genetic analysis. Across donors, most TCR sequences were observed very rarely, whereas some public TCRs were present in many individuals. Strong co-occurrence of HLA alleles, especially DR and DQ, made assigning TCR associations to individual alleles difficult. In vitro tests confirmed that three of the cytomegalovirus-associated TCR beta chains recognize cytomegalovirus antigens. In both the original and validation cohorts, the classifier was reported to diagnose cytomegalovirus status with high specificity and sensitivity.

The library relied on the immunoSEQ multiplex PCR assay. For the multiplex PCR, a mixture combining 60 forward primers for TCR Vbeta segments and 13 reverse primers for TCR Jbeta segments was used. The CDR3 region of rearranged TCR beta genes was amplified from genomic DNA with a multiplex PCR assay. On the Illumina HiSeq System, the amplified TCR beta libraries were sequenced as 87-base-pair reads. In the source study's methods: A later analysis counted some 74 million unique TCR beta chains across the approximately 700 repertoires, and roughly 9.9 million of these chains were shared by at least two donors. To remove PCR and sequencing errors, raw reads were error-corrected and collapsed into unique sequences using a nearest-neighbor algorithm that merged closely related sequences. To assign V, D and J gene segments, CDR3 sequences were aligned to IMGT reference sequences. For a sequence to be retained, a match of at least six nucleotides was required to both a V gene segment and a J gene segment. A rearrangement was called productive if the CDR3 had no stop codons and remained in frame with V and J, and every other rearrangement was called non-productive. Following IMGT convention, CDR3 was defined as the stretch from the second conserved V-encoded cysteine up to the conserved J-encoded phenylalanine. Sequences without an unambiguous match to a single V gene segment were excluded from the earlier analysis of almost 600 of the donors. In an earlier analysis of a few hundred of the donors, V segments were called functional above 56.7% productive rearrangements and were called segregating when the between-donor standard deviation exceeded 5%. A statistical classification framework was built to diagnose cytomegalovirus status from the catalog of TCR beta chain sequences. A later analysis assigned V and J genes by comparing TCR nucleotide sequences with IMGT/GENE-DB human TR gene sequences. In a later analysis, CDR3 sequences and most-parsimonious VDJ recombination scenarios were assigned using the TCRdist pipeline. In a later analysis, each TCR beta chain was defined by its CDR3 amino acid sequence together with its V-gene family, and reads lacking a unique V-gene family were excluded. To address suspected cross-contamination and a sequencing artifact, a later analysis removed approximately 590 highly shared, low-generation-probability nucleotide sequences. A later analysis calculated a clonal expansion index for each public chain from normalized within-repertoire ranks of inferred template counts. A later analysis computed generation probabilities with a VDJ recombination model fitted to out-of-frame rearrangements, and checked the results against IGoR. Hypergeometric tests were used in a later analysis to score TCR-TCR, TCR-HLA and TCR-CMV co-occurrence, with a repertoire-size bias correction applied to the TCR pairs. In a later analysis, false discovery rates were estimated by permuting HLA or CMV assignments 20 times. A later analysis grouped co-occurring TCRs with DBSCAN, adding TCRdist sequence similarity when clustering within HLA-allele-positive subsets. For co-occurrence clustering, repertoires with fewer than 30,000 or more than 120,000 public chains were excluded, along with four to six repertoires with anomalous nucleotide sharing. Here the immuneACCESS table is served through TCRdb, limited to in-frame sequences with V and J called. Missing clones are a known gap in these copies; in checked studies unresolved V genes cover under half, and the rest lacks a known reason. V, J and clone size were drawn from that table, and D and trimming were deduced from the DNA. The sample data list approximately 170,000 clones, and 65% to 85% of these were observed just once. The ten largest account for 4.5% of the sample.

The sequence was collected from a woman in her forties or fifties in good health and CMV-seropositive. The chain couples TRBV25-1 to TRBJ2-2; no D gene is confidently identified. What was sequenced was PBMCs. The DNA sequence is as follows: TGTGCCAGCAGTGTCACCGGGTTTTCGGGCACCGGGGAGCTGTTTTTT. Its coded protein is CASSVTGFSGTGELFF.